Listed below are T cell receptor beta chains from one sample, sequenced in a study of early T cells in non-severe SARS-CoV-2 infection. TCRdb re-called the 5' RACE reads with MiXCR, one entry per CDR3 protein. This repertoire shows 84,000 or so distinct CDR3 sequences, about 14% found once; its top ten account for approximately 9.9%. The specimen was whole blood. These receptors came from an adult who was a healthcare worker with PCR-confirmed SARS-CoV-2 infection or an uninfected control (not recorded which). Both conserved end residues are part of each CDR3. Not all rows give a size; the values are once, few, many and, for expanded clones, a class.

j_call	v_call	clone_size	cdr3_aa
TRBJ2-7	TRBV12-3/TRBV12-4	many	CASSFSGTSSYEQYF
TRBJ2-5	TRBV7-2	NA	CASSNSSGRIKETQYF
TRBJ2-7	TRBV19	few	CASKSHRGAYEQYF
TRBJ1-2	TRBV12-3/TRBV12-4	many	CASSPRRAWGYTF
TRBJ2-2	TRBV20-1	NA	CSAKRDLGGRTGELFF
TRBJ2-1	TRBV5-4	few	CASSQQGREQFF
TRBJ1-3	TRBV25-1	few	CASSEERSENTIYF
TRBJ1-1	TRBV3-1	few	CASSQERGSEAFF
TRBJ2-7	TRBV5-6	NA	CASTRTGDYEQYF
TRBJ1-1	TRBV6-6	few	CASRVTWSTEAFF
TRBJ1-5	TRBV6-6	few	CASSYSLSSNQPQHF
TRBJ2-7	TRBV12-3/TRBV12-4	NA	CASSYPGTRIYEQYF
TRBJ2-4	TRBV25-1	NA	CASSESGTVQYF
TRBJ2-2	TRBV7-2	few	CASSTQGRTGELFF
TRBJ2-5	TRBV29-1	many	CSVGHQQETQYF
TRBJ1-1	TRBV7-3	few	CASSTGRNTEAFF
TRBJ2-2	TRBV20-1	NA	CSARDQGTSPTGELFF
TRBJ2-2	TRBV12-3/TRBV12-4	NA	CASSFPRADTGELFF
TRBJ2-3	TRBV6-2/TRBV6-3	NA	CASSLGLGLAGGNTDTQYF
TRBJ2-1	TRBV5-1	NA	CASSLEGTHNEQFF
TRBJ2-2	TRBV5-4	NA	CASSFPGGTGFTGELFF
TRBJ1-4	TRBV5-5	few	CASSQDRIGSEKLFF
TRBJ1-2	TRBV7-2	once	CASSLGDSYYGYTF
TRBJ2-7	TRBV11-2	NA	CASSLAGGGTYEQYF
TRBJ1-5	TRBV13	many	CASSLGGDQPQHF
TRBJ1-1	TRBV28	NA	CASSAPGLMNTEAFF
TRBJ1-1	TRBV29-1	NA	CSVRTGDTEAFF
TRBJ2-7	TRBV29-1	few	CSVALRAPSYEQYF
TRBJ2-1	TRBV12-5	NA	CASGFSPLTSEPANEQFF
TRBJ1-4	TRBV29-1	many	CSVSRDREGKLFF
TRBJ2-3	TRBV28	NA	CASTSGAPGDTQYF
TRBJ1-1	TRBV20-1	few	CSARGPSTEAFF
TRBJ1-1	TRBV3-1	many	CASSQGFTEAFF
TRBJ2-2	TRBV12-3/TRBV12-4	NA	CASSSQGSIGPLFF
TRBJ1-2	TRBV28	few	CASSWGQSYGYTF
TRBJ1-6	TRBV6-5	NA	CASTRGAANSPLHF
TRBJ2-3	TRBV28	many	CASSPLNTDTQYF
TRBJ2-7	TRBV12-3/TRBV12-4	NA	CASSQRVQNEQYF
TRBJ2-6	TRBV11-2	many	CASSYWDRASGANVLTF
TRBJ2-2	TRBV6-1	few	CASSEALLGGAGAGELFF
TRBJ1-1	TRBV6-5	NA	CASSGPGYYLEAFF
TRBJ2-1	TRBV6-1	NA	CASSLAGANYNEQFF
TRBJ1-1	TRBV6-6	NA	CACRPTGVTEAFF